The entry below gives a single T cell receptor (beta chain) sequence along with its context. Its antigen remains unidentified. The germline V gene has CDR1 MGHRA and CDR2 YSYEKL. The CDR3 sequence is 13 residues long. V lost 7 bases, J lost 3 bases, and 12 bases lay in between. CD8 memory comprised CD45RO+ plus CCR7-negative CD45RA+ TemRA cells. These data originate in a study of shared clonotypes between healthy human individuals. The assay ran at deep level. Authors' data handling: ImmunoSEQ output lacked quality scores and full-length reads, limiting matched filtering. Sequencing was performed with immunoSEQ multiplex PCR; in TCRdb, only in-frame clones are kept and a portion is missing. Clone size and the V and J calls come from that table; the DNA yielded D and trimming. The data contain about 320,000 clones, roughly 84% of them singletons. Whole-study results and caveats: Sorted-subset samples were not fully sequenced, rarefaction indicated.

This TCR derives from a young man in good health. This chain links TRBV4-1 with TRBJ1-1, with a weak D call TRBD1 (6 bases). Sample: memory CD8+ T cells sorted from blood. Subset: CD45RO+ cells pooled with CCR7-negative TemRA cells. The CDR3 bases are TGCGCCAGCAAAGGGGGGTCAGACACTGAAGCTTTCTTT. This encodes CASKGGSDTEAFF.